Listed below are T cell receptor beta chains from one sample, sequenced in a study of control samples from healthy donors and cancer patients. The table came from immunoSEQ multiplex PCR; TCRdb's copy has only in-frame clones and leaves some out. The sample lists about 180,000 clones; 90% were seen once. Sequences were obtained from blood. These receptors originate from a woman between 50 and 59 years old in good health. Both conserved end residues are part of each CDR3. Each record gives: clone size, V gene, D gene, J gene, CDR3 DNA, CDR3 protein. A D gene is named only where the DNA matches it firmly. Clone size is given for some rows only: seen once, a few or many times, or a class if the clone is expanded.

.	TRBV7-2	.	TRBJ2-7	TGTGCCAGCAGCCCTAGGGGACATGGGGGGTCCGAGCAGTACTTC	CASSPRGHGGSEQYF
.	TRBV19	.	TRBJ1-2	TGTGCCAGTAATGAGGACTGGACGGATGGCTACACCTTC	CASNEDWTDGYTF
.	TRBV3-1/TRBV3-2	.	TRBJ1-5	TGTGCCAGCAGCCAAGGGAAGGCCCAGCCCCAGCATTTT	CASSQGKAQPQHF
.	TRBV7-2	TRBD1	TRBJ2-2	TGTGCCAGCAGCTCAAGACAGGGTACCGGGGAGCTGTTTTTT	CASSSRQGTGELFF
.	TRBV30	TRBD2	TRBJ2-1	TGTGCCTGGAGTGACCCAAGGAGCGGGGCCTACAATGAGCAGTTCTTC	CAWSDPRSGAYNEQFF
.	TRBV28	.	TRBJ1-2	TGTGCCAGCAGTTTAGACTATGGCTACACCTTC	CASSLDYGYTF
.	TRBV6-5	TRBD1	TRBJ1-1	TGTGCCAGCAGTTCCAAGGGACAGGGGGCTGAAGCTTTCTTT	CASSSKGQGAEAFF
.	TRBV6-4	.	TRBJ1-5	TGTGCCAGCTCAGAGGCCCCTAGCAATCAGCCCCAGCATTTT	CASSEAPSNQPQHF
.	TRBV19	.	TRBJ2-1	TGTGCCAGTAGTGTCGGGAACGGTGTTGAGCAGTTCTTC	CASSVGNGVEQFF
.	TRBV7-9	.	TRBJ1-4	TGTGCCAGCAGCTTAATGGGTACTACAAATGAAAAACTGTTTTTT	CASSLMGTTNEKLFF
.	TRBV5-6	.	TRBJ1-2	TGTGCCAGCAGCTTGGGTCCCGGATATGGCTACACCTTC	CASSLGPGYGYTF
many	TRBV27	.	TRBJ1-6	TGTGCCAGCACTTCACCCCTCCACTTT	CASTSPLHF
.	TRBV12-5	.	TRBJ1-5	TGTGCTAGTGGTTTGGACAGCTACCAGCCCCAGCATTTT	CASGLDSYQPQHF
.	TRBV5-1	TRBD1	TRBJ2-5	TGCGCCAGCAGCCAAGGACAGGCTATGGGGGAGACCCAGTACTTC	CASSQGQAMGETQYF
.	TRBV23-1	TRBD1	TRBJ2-7	TGCGCCAGCAGTCACCCTACAGGGGGCGAGCAGTACTTC	CASSHPTGGEQYF
.	TRBV27	.	TRBJ2-5	TGTGCCAGCAGAGGGGCCTGGGGGGAGACCCAGTACTTC	CASRGAWGETQYF
.	TRBV5-1	.	TRBJ2-2	TGCGCCAGCAGCTTGCCTAGGGTGGACGGGGAGCTGTTTTTT	CASSLPRVDGELFF
.	TRBV19	TRBD1	TRBJ1-1	TGTGCCAGTAGTATTCGGTTGACAGGGGGCGGGTATCCTGAAGCTTTCTTT	CASSIRLTGGGYPEAFF
.	TRBV5-6	.	TRBJ1-3	TGTGCCAGCAGCTCCCGGGACTCAGCTGGAAACACCATATATTTT	CASSSRDSAGNTIYF
.	TRBV24-1	.	TRBJ2-1	TGTGCCCCCGAGGTCTATGAGCAGTTCTTC	CAPEVYEQFF
.	TRBV5-6	.	TRBJ1-1	TGTGCCAGCAGCAAATCCAGGGGATCTGAAGCTTTCTTT	CASSKSRGSEAFF
.	TRBV18	TRBD1	TRBJ2-7	TGTGCCAGCTCACTTGGGGACAGGTTCTACGAGCAGTACTTC	CASSLGDRFYEQYF
few	TRBV5-1	.	TRBJ2-1	TGCGCCAGCAGCAGCGGTTACAGCTCCTACAATGAGCAGTTCTTC	CASSSGYSSYNEQFF
.	TRBV6-1	.	TRBJ1-2	TGTGCCAGCAGTGAATTCCCCAGCCGCCTCACCTTC	CASSEFPSRLTF
.	TRBV7-3	.	TRBJ2-1	TGTGCCAGCAGCCCGCATTACGGCAATGAGCAGTTCTTC	CASSPHYGNEQFF
.	TRBV9	.	TRBJ1-3	TGTGCCAGCACCCGAACTCCAGGGGTAACTGGAAACACCATATATTTT	CASTRTPGVTGNTIYF
.	TRBV6-5	.	TRBJ2-2	TGTGCCAGCACCGGGATAAAGACCGGGGAGCTGTTTTTT	CASTGIKTGELFF